This T cell receptor (beta chain) originates from a study of cytomegalovirus exposure and HLA in healthy donors. The overall study: The approximately 120 validation repertoires were produced on the same platform as the 670 or so repertoires of the first cohort. This was reported in a later analysis.

General study points: Rarity held for most TCR sequences, but there were some public TCRs that occurred in many donors.

Germline loops: CDR1 MRHNA, CDR2 SNTAGT. This CDR3 has 15 residues. Trimming cost V 2 bases and J 4 bases; bases outside gene matches: 3. The data were produced by immunoSEQ multiplex PCR, yet TCRdb's version contains in-frame clones alone and is incomplete. Among 82,000 or so clones listed, roughly 96% were seen once. On this clone itself: The antigen is undetermined.

The TCR sequence derives from a woman under 30 in good health and CMV-seronegative. Sequenced: PBMCs. The V and J genes are TRBV6-4 and TRBJ2-3, with 10 nucleotides matching TRBD2. CDR3 protein: CASSDQSGGADTQYF. DNA for the CDR3: TGTGCCAGCAGTGACCAGAGCGGGGGGGCAGATACGCAGTATTTT.